This T cell receptor (beta chain) was identified in a study of molecular identifiers for immune sequencing clone quantification. A remark on this clonotype: With a much larger clone just one base away, this may be a read error.

In germline, CDR1 is SGHVS, CDR2 FNYEAQ. The CDR3 is 13 residues long. Sorting captured naive CD8 T cells as CD8+CD4-CCR7+CD45RA+. TCRdb itself ran the PCR reads through MiXCR, one entry per CDR3 protein. This table has hundreds of thousands of distinct CDR3 sequences, roughly 25% appearing once. The rearrangement joins TRBV7-6 to TRBJ1-5, with D tentatively TRBD1 (6 bases). This TCR was recovered from a human donor in good health. Some libraries in this study had Jurkat cell RNA spiked in. Sequencing was done on a sample of naive CD8+ T cells from blood, with Jurkat cell RNA spiked in. Subset in this sample: FACS-sorted CD8+CD4-CCR7+CD45RA+ naive T cells. CDR3 bases: TGTGCCAGCAGCACAGGGTTCGGTCAGCCCCCGCATTTT. It encodes CASSTGFGQPPHF.